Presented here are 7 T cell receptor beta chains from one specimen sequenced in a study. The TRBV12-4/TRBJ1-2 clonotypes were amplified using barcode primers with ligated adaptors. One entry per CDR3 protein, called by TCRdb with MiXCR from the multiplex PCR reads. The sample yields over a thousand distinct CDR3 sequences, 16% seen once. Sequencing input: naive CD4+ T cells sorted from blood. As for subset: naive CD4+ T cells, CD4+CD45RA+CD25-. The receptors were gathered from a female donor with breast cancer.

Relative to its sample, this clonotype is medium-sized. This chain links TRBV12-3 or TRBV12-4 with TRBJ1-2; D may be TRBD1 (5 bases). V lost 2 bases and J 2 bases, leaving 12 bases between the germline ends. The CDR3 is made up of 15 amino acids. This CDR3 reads CASSLSGRSNYGYTF. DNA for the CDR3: TGTGCCAGCAGTTTATCAGGGAGGAGCAACTATGGCTACACCTTC.

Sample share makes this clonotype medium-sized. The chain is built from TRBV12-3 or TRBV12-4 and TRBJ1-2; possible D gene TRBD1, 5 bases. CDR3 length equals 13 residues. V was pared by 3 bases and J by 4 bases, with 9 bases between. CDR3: CASSLPGFYGYTF. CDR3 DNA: TGTGCCAGCAGTTTGCCAGGGTTCTATGGCTACACCTTC.

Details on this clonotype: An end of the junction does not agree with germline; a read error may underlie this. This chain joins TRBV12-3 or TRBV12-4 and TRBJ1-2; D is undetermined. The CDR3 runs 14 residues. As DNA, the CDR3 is TGTGCCAACAGTCCCAGATTACAAGGAGGTGGCTACACCTTC. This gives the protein CANSPRLQGGGYTF.

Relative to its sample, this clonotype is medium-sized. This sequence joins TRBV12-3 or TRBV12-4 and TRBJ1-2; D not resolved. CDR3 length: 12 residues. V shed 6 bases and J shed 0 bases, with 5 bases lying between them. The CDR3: CASSAANYGYTF. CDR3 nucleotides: TGTGCCAGCAGCGCTGCTAACTATGGCTACACCTTC.

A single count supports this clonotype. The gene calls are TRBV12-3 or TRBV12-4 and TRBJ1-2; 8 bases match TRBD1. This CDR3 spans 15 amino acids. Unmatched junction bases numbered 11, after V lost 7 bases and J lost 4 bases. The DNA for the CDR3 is TGTGCCAGCACCATTACCCTCGGGACAGGCTATGGCTACACCTTC. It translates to CASTITLGTGYGYTF.

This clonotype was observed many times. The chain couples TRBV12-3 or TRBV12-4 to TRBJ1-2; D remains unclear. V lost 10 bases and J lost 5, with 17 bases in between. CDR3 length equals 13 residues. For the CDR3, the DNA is TGTGCCATCAAAACGGGCGACTCATATGGCTACACCTTC. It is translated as CAIKTGDSYGYTF.

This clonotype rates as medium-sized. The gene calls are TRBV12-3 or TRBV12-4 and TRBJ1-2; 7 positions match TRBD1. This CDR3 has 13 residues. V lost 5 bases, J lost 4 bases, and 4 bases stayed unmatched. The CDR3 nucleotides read TGTGCCAGCAGTCGGGACAGACTCTATGGCTACACCTTC. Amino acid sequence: CASSRDRLYGYTF.